Detailed here is one T cell receptor (beta chain). The antigen remains unidentified. The data originate from a study of OX40 agonist ivuxolimab in advanced cancers. The wider study: Partial responses were achieved by three patients, of whom one had hepatocellular carcinoma and two had cutaneous melanoma. Study-wide results and caveats: In general, CD8+ T cells held more expanded clones than CD4+ did, on average. The study observed clonal expansion of CD4+ and CD8+ blood T cells by week 6 at 0.1 to 3.0 mg/kg.

This CDR3 has 15 residues. Germline lookup yields CDR1 MNHEY and CDR2 SMNVEV (reference sequence). V shed 6 bases and J shed 2 bases, with 17 bases lying between them. Produced via immunoSEQ multiplex PCR; TCRdb's table is partial and in-frame only. The sample lists more than 70,000 clones; about 90% were seen once. V and J are TRBV27 and TRBJ2-7; a possible D gene is TRBD2 (7 bases). This sequence originates from an adult with an advanced solid tumor such as melanoma, head and neck, liver or kidney cancer. This specimen was CD4+ or CD8+ T cells sorted from blood, taken in a trial of the OX40 agonist ivuxolimab. CDR3 residues: CASSPRGRATYEQYF. DNA of the CDR3: TGTGCCAGCAGCCCTAGGGGGAGGGCAACCTACGAGCAGTACTTC.